The 17 T cell receptor beta chains below come from one sample, sequenced in a study of T cells in Graves' hyperthyroidism and ophthalmopathy. There were TCR beta CDR3 regions amplified from RNA transcripts. The HTBI primer set was used in a first-round RT-PCR of the TCR CDR3. TCRdb recomputed calls from the multiplex PCR reads with MiXCR, one row per CDR3 protein. The data contain more than 500,000 distinct CDR3 sequences, roughly 16% of them seen just once; the ten biggest clones take up 29%. Specimen: blood. These receptors were taken from a woman aged 25 to 39 with Graves' ophthalmopathy.

The genes are TRBV20-1 and TRBJ2-7, with 7 bases lining up with TRBD2. Germline assignment: CDR1 DFQATT and CDR2 SNEGSKA (reference sequence). The CDR3 covers 13 residues. Trimming removed 3 bases from V and 2 bases from J; junction bases left unmatched: 4. CDR3 DNA: TGCAGTGCTAGTCGGACTAGGGCCTACGAGCAGTACTTC. Residues: CSASRTRAYEQYF.

This clonotype has at least ten counts. The chain combines TRBV20-1 with TRBJ2-1; D gene unclear. Germline values: CDR1 DFQATT, CDR2 SNEGSKA (reference sequence). The CDR3 has 11 residues. V was pared by 7 bases and J by 10 bases, with 14 bases between. DNA of the CDR3: TGCAGTGTCAAGGCCGTCCCCGAGCAGTTCTTC. This sequence encodes CSVKAVPEQFF.

The sample holds many counts of this clonotype. The genes are TRBV20-1 and TRBJ2-3, with D hard to call. Trimming stripped 6 bases from V and 4 bases from J, with 11 bases between. The CDR3 covers 12 residues. CDR1 is DFQATT, CDR2 SNEGSKA, per germline (reference sequence). This chain's CDR3 is CSALRAADTQYF. CDR3 sequence (DNA): TGCAGTGCCCTCCGCGCGGCAGATACGCAGTATTTT.

The chain carries TRBV6-1 and TRBJ2-2; D remains ambiguous. V shed 8 bases and J shed 5 bases, with 12 bases lying between them. The germline V gene encodes CDR1 MNHNS and CDR2 SASEGT. The CDR3 totals 13 residues. CDR3 sequence (DNA): TGTGCCAGCCAAACTGTTAGGACCGGGGAGCTGTTTTTT. Amino acid sequence: CASQTVRTGELFF.

This clonotype appeared many times. This rearrangement joins TRBV3-1 to TRBJ2-1; D is uncertain. Trimming stripped 0 bases from V and 7 bases from J, with 16 bases between. The CDR3 spans 16 residues. Germline assignment: CDR1 LGHDT and CDR2 YNNKEL (reference sequence). CDR3 protein: CASSQDPAAVGNEQFF. The CDR3 DNA is TGTGCCAGCAGCCAAGATCCCGCGGCGGTCGGGAATGAGCAGTTCTTC.

This clonotype turned up a few times. The genes are TRBV7-6 and TRBJ1-5; 8 nucleotides match TRBD1. Germline V gene lookup returns CDR1 SGHVS and CDR2 FNYEAQ. V gave up 2 bases and J gave up 3 bases; unmatched junction bases: 3. This CDR3 comprises 15 residues. For the CDR3, the DNA is TGTGCCAGCAGCTTAACAGGGGGAATCAATCAGCCCCAGCATTTT. Protein: CASSLTGGINQPQHF.

This clonotype was detected ten times or more. This chain's CDR3 is CASSFLGGVDTEAFF. The CDR3, as DNA: TGTGCCAGCAGCTTTCTGGGGGGGGTCGACACTGAAGCTTTCTTT. J is TRBJ1-1 and V is TRBV7-2, with D tentatively TRBD1 (5 bases). Deletions cut 3 bases from V and 3 bases from J, with 14 bases between. Germline-derived CDR1 and CDR2 are SGHTA and FQGNSA. This CDR3 is built from 15 residues. The full variable domain, in which reference TRBV7-2 and TRBJ1-1 provide the parts outside the CDR3, is GAGVSQSPSNKVTEKGKDVELRCDPISGHTALYWYRQSLGQGLEFLIYFQGNSAPDKSGLPSDRFSAERTGGSVSTLTIQRTQQEDSAVYLCASSFLGGVDTEAFFGQGTRLTVV.

Here the CDR3 reads CASSLVGTGANSPLHF. The CDR3 DNA follows: TGTGCCAGCAGCTTGGTGGGGACAGGGGCAAATTCACCCCTCCACTTT. The genes are TRBV5-4 and TRBJ1-6, with TRBD1 matching over 10 bases. This CDR3 has 16 amino acids. Germline trimming cut 0 bases from V and 7 bases from J; bases unmatched to any gene: 4. Germline V lookup: CDR1 SGHNT, CDR2 YYREEE (reference sequence).

This clonotype occurred a few times. The chain joins TRBV30 to TRBJ2-3, with D unresolved. V lost 2 bases, J lost 4 bases, and 7 bases lay in between. The CDR3 totals 12 residues. From germline, CDR1 is GTSNPN and CDR2 SVGIG (reference sequence). CDR3 sequence: CAWSPIADTQYF. CDR3 nucleotide sequence: TGTGCCTGGAGTCCTATAGCAGATACGCAGTATTTT.

This clonotype was detected ten times or more. The V gene is TRBV3-1, the J gene TRBJ2-5; D is ambiguous. Trimming left V 0 bases short and J 7 bases short, with 15 bases between. Germline CDR1 is LGHDT and CDR2 is YNNKEL (reference sequence). The CDR3 is 15 amino acids. Here the CDR3 DNA reads TGTGCCAGCAGCCAAGATCGTCCCCCCTTCGGGACCCAGTACTTC. Its translation is CASSQDRPPFGTQYF.

The chain is built from TRBV6-1 and TRBJ2-4; the D gene is possibly TRBD2 (7 bases). The CDR3 has 14 amino acids. Trimming shortened V by 3 bases and J by 8 bases, and 14 bases separated the two germline ends. Germline-derived CDR1 and CDR2 are MNHNS and SASEGT. The CDR3 here is CASSESGEGDIQYF. For the CDR3, the DNA is TGTGCCAGCAGTGAGTCAGGGGAGGGAGACATTCAGTACTTC.

This clonotype was counted many times. The rearrangement uses TRBV6-2 or TRBV6-3 and TRBJ1-1, with D uncertain. The CDR3 runs 14 residues. Germline CDR1 MNHEY, CDR2 SVGEGT. V lost 0 bases and J lost 5, with 10 bases in between. CDR3: CASSYSPGGTEAFF. The DNA for the CDR3 is TGTGCCAGCAGTTACTCTCCGGGCGGGACTGAAGCTTTCTTT.

This clonotype was seen a few times. The V call is TRBV7-8, the J call TRBJ1-1; 8 bases line up with TRBD1. The germline V gene has CDR1 SGHVS and CDR2 FQNEAQ. V lost 6 bases and J lost 10; bases outside the gene matches: 16. The length of the CDR3 is 15 residues. DNA for the CDR3: TGTGCCAGCAGACGTTACATCTACAGAACAGGGGGAGCTTTCTTT. It is translated as CASRRYIYRTGGAFF. The full variable domain, completed using reference TRBV7-8 and TRBJ1-1, is GAGVSQSPRYKVAKRGQDVALRCDPISGHVSLFWYQQALGQGPEFLTYFQNEAQLDKSGLPSDRFFAERPEGSVSTLKIQRTQQEDSAVYLCASRRYIYRTGGAFFGQGTRLTVV.

This clonotype was observed many times. The V gene is TRBV5-1, the J gene TRBJ2-7, with no clear D. Trimming removed 6 bases from V and 2 bases from J, with 15 bases in between. The CDR3 is 14 residues long. Germline loops: CDR1 SGHRS, CDR2 YFSETQ. CDR3 residues: CASNKMVGTYEQYF. In nucleotides, the CDR3 is TGCGCCAGCAACAAAATGGTGGGTACCTACGAGCAGTACTTC.

This clonotype was observed many times. The chain joins TRBV5-1 to TRBJ2-1; TRBD2 is a possible D gene (5 bases). The CDR3 has 15 amino acids. Germline CDR1 is SGHRS and CDR2 is YFSETQ. V was shortened by 3 bases and J by 3 bases, with 13 bases between the two germline ends. The CDR3 DNA follows: TGCGCCAGCAGCTCGGATGAGGGTGGCTACAATGAGCAGTTCTTC. As protein: CASSSDEGGYNEQFF.

The chain uses TRBV27 and TRBJ1-5, with a weak D call TRBD1 (5 bases). The V end was cut by 6 bases, the J end by 0 bases, with 30 bases between. The CDR3 is 21 amino acids. Looked up from germline, CDR1 is MNHEY and CDR2 is SMNVEV (reference sequence). CDR3 region: CASSRGPLKVDGFYSNQPQHF. As DNA, the CDR3 is TGTGCCAGCAGCCGGGGCCCATTAAAAGTCGACGGATTCTATAGCAATCAGCCCCAGCATTTT.

Many counts were recorded for this clonotype. CDR3 sequence reads: CASSVVGGYEQYF. The CDR3 coding sequence is TGTGCCAGCAGCGTAGTCGGGGGATACGAGCAGTACTTC. This chain joins TRBV9 and TRBJ2-7; TRBD2 might be the D (6 bases). Germline V gene data show CDR1 as SGDLS and CDR2 as YYNGEE. The CDR3 covers 13 residues. The V and J ends lost 0 bases and 4 bases respectively, with 8 bases between them.